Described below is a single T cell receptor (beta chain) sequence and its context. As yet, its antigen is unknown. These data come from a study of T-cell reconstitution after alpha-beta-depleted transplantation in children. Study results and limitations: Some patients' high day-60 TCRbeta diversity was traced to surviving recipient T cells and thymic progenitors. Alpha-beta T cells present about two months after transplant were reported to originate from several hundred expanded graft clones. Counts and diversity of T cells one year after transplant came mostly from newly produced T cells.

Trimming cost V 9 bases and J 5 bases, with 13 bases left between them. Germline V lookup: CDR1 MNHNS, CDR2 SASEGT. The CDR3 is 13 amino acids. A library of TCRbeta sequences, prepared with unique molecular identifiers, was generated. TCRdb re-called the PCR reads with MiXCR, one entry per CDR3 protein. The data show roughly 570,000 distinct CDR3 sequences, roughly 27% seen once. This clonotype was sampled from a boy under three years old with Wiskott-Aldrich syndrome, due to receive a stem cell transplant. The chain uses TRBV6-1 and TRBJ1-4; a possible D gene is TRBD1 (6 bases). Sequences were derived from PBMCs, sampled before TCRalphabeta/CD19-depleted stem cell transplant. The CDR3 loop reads CASNRVVNEKLFF. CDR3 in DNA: TGTGCCAGTAACAGGGTTGTCAATGAAAAACTGTTTTTT.